These 15 T cell receptor beta chains came from one sample sequenced in a study of early T cells in non-severe SARS-CoV-2 infection. TCRdb reanalysed the 5' RACE reads using MiXCR and keeps one entry per CDR3 protein. The data contain about 55,000 distinct CDR3 sequences, under 7.5% of them singletons. The source material was whole blood, sampled at baseline. Every receptor here comes from an adult who was a healthcare worker with PCR-confirmed SARS-CoV-2 infection or an uninfected control (not recorded which).

In its sample, this clonotype was seen a few times. The chain is built from TRBV6-1 and TRBJ1-6; a weak D match, TRBD1 (5 bases). CDR1 MNHNS and CDR2 SASEGT come from the germline V gene. The CDR3 sequence is 12 residues long. Deletions cut 6 bases from V and 9 bases from J, with 9 bases between. The CDR3 DNA reads as TGTGCCAGCAGGGGACTGGGTTCACCCCTCCACTTT. Residues: CASRGLGSPLHF.

This clonotype has more than one count but fewer than ten. The V and J genes are TRBV4-3 and TRBJ1-1; D perhaps matches TRBD1 (6 bases). The V gene lost 0 bases and the J gene lost 0 bases, with 11 bases spanning the gap. Germline V gene sequence: CDR1 LGHNA, CDR2 YSLEER. This CDR3 comprises 16 residues. Here the CDR3 DNA reads TGCGCCAGCAGCCAAGATCCTGGGGGCCTGAACACTGAAGCTTTCTTT. Translation: CASSQDPGGLNTEAFF.

This clonotype was seen only a few times. The J gene is TRBJ2-7, the V gene TRBV4-3; possibly TRBD1 for D (6 bases). The V and J ends lost 1 base and 1 base respectively, with 14 bases between them. The length of the CDR3 is 16 residues. Germline V gene lookup returns CDR1 LGHNA and CDR2 YSLEER. The CDR3 bases are TGCGCCAGCAGCCAAGGAGAACGGACAGATTCCTACGAGCAGTACTTC. It specifies CASSQGERTDSYEQYF.

This clonotype came up a few times. V usage is TRBV27 and J usage is TRBJ2-2, with D unclear. Germline lookup yields CDR1 MNHEY and CDR2 SMNVEV (reference sequence). This CDR3 has 13 residues. Trimming cost V 10 bases and J 4 bases, with 13 bases left between them. In nucleotides, the CDR3 is TGTGCCACCGGGCCCACGGGCACCGGGGAGCTGTTTTTT. Translation: CATGPTGTGELFF.

This clonotype has more than one count but fewer than ten. The chain joins TRBV12-3 or TRBV12-4 to TRBJ1-5; D might be TRBD1 (5 bases). The CDR3 has 12 amino acids. With 5 bases removed from V and 13 bases from J, the gap between germline ends came to 15 bases. The CDR3 bases are TGTGCCAGCAGTCGGGGGGACCGTCTACAGCATTTT. It codes for CASSRGDRLQHF.

V is TRBV9 and J is TRBJ2-3; the D gene could be TRBD1 or TRBD2 (6 bases each). With 4 bases removed from V and 3 bases from J, the gap between germline ends came to 18 bases. The V gene's germline CDR1 is SGDLS and CDR2 YYNGEE. This CDR3 region has 16 residues. CDR3 sequence: CASSPFGGGVTDTQYF. The CDR3 nucleotides read TGTGCCAGCAGCCCTTTCGGGGGCGGGGTGACAGATACGCAGTATTTT.

Only a few counts were recorded for this clonotype. V and J are TRBV19 and TRBJ2-1; possible D gene TRBD2, 6 bases. The CDR3 spans 13 residues. The V end was cut by 3 bases, the J end by 10 bases, with 13 bases between. Germline assignment: CDR1 LNHDA and CDR2 SQIVND (reference sequence). The CDR3 loop reads CASSIELEGEQFF. As DNA, the CDR3 is TGTGCCAGTAGTATTGAACTGGAGGGGGAGCAGTTCTTC.

This clonotype was recorded at least ten times. The chain links TRBV4-2 to TRBJ2-3; D is unclear. Germline values: CDR1 LGHNA, CDR2 YNFKEQ. V lost 4 bases and J 0 bases, leaving 11 bases between the germline ends. This CDR3 has 15 residues. The CDR3 region is CASSPIGPSTDTQYF. The CDR3 bases are TGTGCCAGCAGCCCGATAGGCCCTAGCACAGATACGCAGTATTTT.

This clonotype was seen repeatedly, ten times or more. The genes are TRBV24-1 and TRBJ2-1, with a tentative D call TRBD2 (5 bases). Germline-derived CDR1 and CDR2 are KGHDR and SFDVKD. Trimming left V 1 base short and J 7 bases short, with 16 bases between. The CDR3 is made up of 16 amino acids. CDR3 coding DNA: TGTGCCACCAGTGATTTTTCCTGGGGAGATGGGAATGAGCAGTTCTTC. Translated, it gives CATSDFSWGDGNEQFF.

In this sample, this clonotype turned up many times. This chain links TRBV30 with TRBJ1-1; no definite D call. The CDR3 runs to 13 residues. CDR1 and CDR2 from the germline V gene are GTSNPN and SVGIG (reference sequence). The V gene lost 3 bases and the J gene lost 1 base, with 9 bases spanning the gap. CDR3 protein: CAWRFFGNTEAFF. DNA of the CDR3: TGTGCCTGGAGATTTTTCGGGAACACTGAAGCTTTCTTT.

Many counts were recorded for this clonotype. The chain links TRBV11-3 to TRBJ2-7; no definite D call. Trimming removed 1 base at V and 5 bases at J, with 3 bases between. The germline V gene has CDR1 SGHNT and CDR2 YENEEA. CDR3 length equals 11 residues. The CDR3 sequence is CASSLVNEQYF. The CDR3 DNA sequence: TGTGCCAGCAGCTTAGTGAACGAGCAGTACTTC. Full variable domain (missing parts from reference TRBV11-3 and TRBJ2-7): EAGVVQSPRYKIIEKKQPVAFWCNPISGHNTLYWYLQNLGQGPELLIRYENEEAVDDSQLPKDRFSAERLKGVDSTLKIQPAELGDSAVYLCASSLVNEQYFGPGTRLTVT.

This clonotype was detected ten times or more. The V gene is TRBV20-1, the J gene TRBJ2-7; the D gene is possibly TRBD1 (5 bases). The germline CDR1 and CDR2 sequences are DFQATT and SNEGSKA (reference sequence). The CDR3 sequence is 18 residues long. Trimming pared 2 bases from V and 0 bases from J, leaving 23 bases between. In DNA, the CDR3 is TGCAGTGCTAGAACCCGCCCTTCATCAGGGTTCCCCTCCTACGAGCAGTACTTC. As protein: CSARTRPSSGFPSYEQYF.

This clonotype was observed at least ten times. The chain employs TRBV28 and TRBJ2-6; D gene unclear. The CDR3 has 15 amino acids. Trimming removed 2 bases from V and 4 bases from J, with 9 bases in between. In germline, CDR1 is MDHEN, CDR2 SYDVKM. The CDR3, as DNA: TGTGCCAGCAGTTTAGCCAGTTCCGGGGCCAACGTCCTGACTTTC. It specifies CASSLASSGANVLTF.

Only a few counts were recorded for this clonotype. The chain recombines TRBV5-1 with TRBJ2-3; D gene uncertain. CDR1 is SGHRS, CDR2 YFSETQ, per germline. V was cut by 4 bases and J by 3 bases, with 12 bases left in between. This CDR3 contains 14 residues. The CDR3 region is CASSGNTGTDTQYF. CDR3 sequence (DNA): TGCGCCAGCAGCGGAAATACTGGGACAGATACGCAGTATTTT.

This clonotype was found many times. This chain links TRBV28 with TRBJ1-5; D remains unclear. Germline-derived CDR1 and CDR2 are MDHEN and SYDVKM. Trimming shortened V by 2 bases and J by 7 bases, and 9 bases separated the two germline ends. The CDR3 is made up of 13 amino acids. This CDR3 reads CASSLRGLQPQHF. The CDR3 coding sequence is TGTGCCAGCAGTTTACGGGGTTTGCAGCCCCAGCATTTT.